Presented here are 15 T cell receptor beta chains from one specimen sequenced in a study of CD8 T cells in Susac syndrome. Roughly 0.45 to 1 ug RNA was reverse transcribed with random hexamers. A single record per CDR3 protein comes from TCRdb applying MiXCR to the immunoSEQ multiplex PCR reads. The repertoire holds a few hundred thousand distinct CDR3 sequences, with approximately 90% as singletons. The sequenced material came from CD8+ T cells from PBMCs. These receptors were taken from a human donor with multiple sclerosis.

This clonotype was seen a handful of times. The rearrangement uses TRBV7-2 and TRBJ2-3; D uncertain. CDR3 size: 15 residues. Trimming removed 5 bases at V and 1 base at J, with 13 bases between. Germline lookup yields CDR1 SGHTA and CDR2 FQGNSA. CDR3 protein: CASSPARGGTDTQYF. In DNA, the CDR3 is TGTGCCAGCAGCCCCGCGCGAGGTGGCACAGATACGCAGTATTTT.

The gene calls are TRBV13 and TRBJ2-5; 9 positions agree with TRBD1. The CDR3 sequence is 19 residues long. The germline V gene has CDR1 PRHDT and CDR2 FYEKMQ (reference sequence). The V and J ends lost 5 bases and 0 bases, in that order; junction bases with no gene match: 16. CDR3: CASSGPGTGRNWDQETQYF. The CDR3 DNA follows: TGTGCCAGCAGCGGTCCCGGGACAGGGCGGAACTGGGACCAAGAGACCCAGTACTTC.

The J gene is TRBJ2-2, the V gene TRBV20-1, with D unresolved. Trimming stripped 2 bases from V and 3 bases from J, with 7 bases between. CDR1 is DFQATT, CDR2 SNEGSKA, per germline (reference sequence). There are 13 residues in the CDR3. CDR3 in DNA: TGCAGTGCTAGAATCCGAGACACCGGGGAGCTGTTTTTT. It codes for CSARIRDTGELFF.

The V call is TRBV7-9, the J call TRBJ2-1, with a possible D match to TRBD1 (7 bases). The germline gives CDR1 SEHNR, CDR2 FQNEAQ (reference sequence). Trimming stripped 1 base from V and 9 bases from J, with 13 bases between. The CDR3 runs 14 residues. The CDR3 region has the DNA TGTGCCAGCAGCTTAGGAGGAGGGGGCAGTGAGCAGTTCTTC. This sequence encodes CASSLGGGGSEQFF.

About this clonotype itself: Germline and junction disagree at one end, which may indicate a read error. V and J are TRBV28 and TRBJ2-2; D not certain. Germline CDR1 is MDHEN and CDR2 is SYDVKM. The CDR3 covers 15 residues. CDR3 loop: CASRLESENTRELFF. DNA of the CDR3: TGTGCCAGCAGACTGGAATCAGAGAACACCCGGGAGCTGTTTTTT.

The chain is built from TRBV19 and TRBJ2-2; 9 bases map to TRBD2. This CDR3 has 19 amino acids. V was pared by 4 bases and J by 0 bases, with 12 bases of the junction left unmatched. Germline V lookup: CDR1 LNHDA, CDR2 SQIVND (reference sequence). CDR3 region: CASSNAPRLAASNTGELFF. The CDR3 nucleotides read TGTGCCAGTAGTAACGCCCCGCGACTAGCGGCCTCGAACACCGGGGAGCTGTTTTTT.

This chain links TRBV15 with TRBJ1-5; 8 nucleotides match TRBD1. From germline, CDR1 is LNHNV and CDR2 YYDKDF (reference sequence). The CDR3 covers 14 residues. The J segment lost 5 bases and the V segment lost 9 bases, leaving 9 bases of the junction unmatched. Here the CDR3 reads CATTDRVGDQPQHF. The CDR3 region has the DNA TGTGCCACGACGGACAGGGTAGGGGATCAGCCCCAGCATTTT. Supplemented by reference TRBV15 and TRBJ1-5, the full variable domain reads DAMVIQNPRYQVTQFGKPVTLSCSQTLNHNVMYWYQQKSSQAPKLLFHYYDKDFNNEADTPDNFQSRRPNTSFCFLDIRSPGLGDTAMYLCATTDRVGDQPQHFGDGTRLSIL.

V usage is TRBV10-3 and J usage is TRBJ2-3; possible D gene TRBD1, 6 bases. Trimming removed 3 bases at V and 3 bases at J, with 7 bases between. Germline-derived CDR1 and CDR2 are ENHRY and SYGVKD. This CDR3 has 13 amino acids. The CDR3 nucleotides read TGTGCCATCAGTGAACAGGGAACAGATACGCAGTATTTT. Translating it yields CAISEQGTDTQYF.

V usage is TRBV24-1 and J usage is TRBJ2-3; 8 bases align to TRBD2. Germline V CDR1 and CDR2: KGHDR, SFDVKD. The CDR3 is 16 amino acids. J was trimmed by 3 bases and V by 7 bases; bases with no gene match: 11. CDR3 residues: CATSGRGRVATDTQYF. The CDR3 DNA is TGTGCCACCAGCGGGAGGGGCAGGGTAGCAACAGATACGCAGTATTTT.

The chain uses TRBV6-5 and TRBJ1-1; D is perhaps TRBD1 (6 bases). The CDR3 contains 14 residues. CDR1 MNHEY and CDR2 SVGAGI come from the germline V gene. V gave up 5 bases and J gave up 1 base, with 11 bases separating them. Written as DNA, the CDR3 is TGTGCCAGCAGTGACGGACAGTCGAACACTGAAGCTTTCTTT. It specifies CASSDGQSNTEAFF.

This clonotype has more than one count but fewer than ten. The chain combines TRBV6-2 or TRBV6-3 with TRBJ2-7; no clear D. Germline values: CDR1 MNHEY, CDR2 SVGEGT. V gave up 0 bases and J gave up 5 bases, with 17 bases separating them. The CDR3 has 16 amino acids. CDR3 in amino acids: CASSYSIRRPQDEQYF. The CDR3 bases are TGTGCCAGCAGTTACTCGATAAGGCGGCCCCAGGACGAGCAGTACTTC.

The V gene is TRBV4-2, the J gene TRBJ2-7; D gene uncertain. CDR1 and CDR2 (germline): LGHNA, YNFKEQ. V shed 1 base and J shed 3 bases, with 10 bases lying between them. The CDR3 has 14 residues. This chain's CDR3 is CASSQGIGSYEQYF. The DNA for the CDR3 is TGTGCCAGCAGCCAAGGGATAGGTAGCTACGAGCAGTACTTC.

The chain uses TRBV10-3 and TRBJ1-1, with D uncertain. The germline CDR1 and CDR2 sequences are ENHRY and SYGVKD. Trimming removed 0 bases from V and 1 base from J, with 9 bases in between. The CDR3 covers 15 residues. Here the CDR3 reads CAISESIPGNTEAFF. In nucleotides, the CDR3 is TGTGCCATCAGTGAGTCGATCCCGGGGAACACTGAAGCTTTCTTT.

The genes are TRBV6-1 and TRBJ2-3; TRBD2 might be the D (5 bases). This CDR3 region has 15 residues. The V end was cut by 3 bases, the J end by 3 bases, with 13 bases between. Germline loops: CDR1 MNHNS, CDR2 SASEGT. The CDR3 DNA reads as TGTGCCAGCAGTGATGGGTCTAGCATGACAGATACGCAGTATTTT. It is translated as CASSDGSSMTDTQYF.

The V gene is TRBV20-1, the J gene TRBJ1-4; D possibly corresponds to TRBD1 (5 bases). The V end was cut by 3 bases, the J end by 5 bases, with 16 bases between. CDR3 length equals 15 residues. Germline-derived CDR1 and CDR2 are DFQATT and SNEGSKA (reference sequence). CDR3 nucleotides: TGCAGTGCTAGTCGGCAGGGACGAACGAATGAAAAACTGTTTTTT. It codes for CSASRQGRTNEKLFF.